This paragraph reports one T cell receptor (beta chain). The J segment lost 4 bases and the V segment lost 1 base, leaving 8 bases of the junction unmatched. This CDR3 contains 15 residues. Germline CDR1 and CDR2: SQVTM and ANQGSEA. The participants were between about 18 and 90 years old and came from under 25 US areas. The source of the sample is a study of blood T cell repertoires in COVID-19. Method: immunoSEQ multiplex PCR; TCRdb's copy keeps in-frame clones and lacks some. The profile covers roughly 500,000 clones, with roughly 90% appearing a single time and roughly 1.9% taken by the ten largest.

This TCR derives from a woman aged 40 to 50 who had recovered from COVID-19. The gene calls are TRBV29-1 and TRBJ2-7, with TRBD1 matching 9 bases. The specimen was PBMCs or T cells enriched from blood (not recorded which). Here the CDR3 reads CSVEGTRDRAYEQYF. In nucleotides, the CDR3 is TGCAGCGTTGAAGGGACCCGGGACAGGGCGTACGAGCAGTACTTC.